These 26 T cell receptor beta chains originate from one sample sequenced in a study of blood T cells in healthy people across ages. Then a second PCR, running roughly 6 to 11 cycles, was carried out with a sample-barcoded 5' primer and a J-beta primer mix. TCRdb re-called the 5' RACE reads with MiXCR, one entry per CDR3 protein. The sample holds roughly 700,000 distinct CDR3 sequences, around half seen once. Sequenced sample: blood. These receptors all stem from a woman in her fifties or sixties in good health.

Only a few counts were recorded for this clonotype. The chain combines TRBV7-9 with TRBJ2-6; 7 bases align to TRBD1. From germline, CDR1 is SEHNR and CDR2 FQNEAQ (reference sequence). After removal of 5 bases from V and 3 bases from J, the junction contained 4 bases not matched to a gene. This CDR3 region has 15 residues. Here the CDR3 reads CASSGTGVGANVLTF. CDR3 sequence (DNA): TGTGCCAGCAGCGGAACAGGGGTTGGGGCCAACGTCCTGACTTTC.

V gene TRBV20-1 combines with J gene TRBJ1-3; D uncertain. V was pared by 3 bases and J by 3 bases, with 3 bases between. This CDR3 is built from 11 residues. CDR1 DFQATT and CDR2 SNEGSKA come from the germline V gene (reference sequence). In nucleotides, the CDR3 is TGCAGTGCTAGCTATGGAAACACCATATATTTT. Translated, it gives CSASYGNTIYF.

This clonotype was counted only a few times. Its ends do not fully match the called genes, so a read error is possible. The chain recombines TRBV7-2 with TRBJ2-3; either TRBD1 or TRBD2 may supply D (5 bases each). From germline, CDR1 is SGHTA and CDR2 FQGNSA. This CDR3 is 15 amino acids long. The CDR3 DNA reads TGTGCCAGCAGCCGGGGCGTCGTCGGCACGGATACGCAGTATTTT. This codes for CASSRGVVGTDTQYF.

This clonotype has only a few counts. The CDR3 protein is CASSYRLAGGPQETQYF. The CDR3, as DNA: TGTGCCAGCAGTTACCGACTAGCGGGAGGGCCGCAAGAGACCCAGTACTTC. This chain connects TRBV12-3 or TRBV12-4 to TRBJ2-5, with 14 bases identical to TRBD2. Losses at the gene ends were 4 bases for V and 2 bases for J; bases not matched to a gene: 6. This CDR3 is built from 17 residues.

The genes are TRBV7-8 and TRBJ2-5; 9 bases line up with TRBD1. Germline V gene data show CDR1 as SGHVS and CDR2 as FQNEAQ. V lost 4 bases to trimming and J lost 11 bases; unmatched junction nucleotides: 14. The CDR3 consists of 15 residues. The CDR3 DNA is TGTGCCAGCAGCTGGGCCCGGACAGGGGATCGTGAGCAGTACTTC. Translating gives CASSWARTGDREQYF.

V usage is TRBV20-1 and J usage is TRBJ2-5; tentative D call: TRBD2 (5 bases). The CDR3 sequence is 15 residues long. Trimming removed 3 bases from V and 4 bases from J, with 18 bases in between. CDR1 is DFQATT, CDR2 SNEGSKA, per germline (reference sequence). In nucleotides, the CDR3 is TGCAGTGCTAGCCGTAGGTGGGGAGTTAGAGAGACCCAGTACTTC. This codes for CSASRRWGVRETQYF.

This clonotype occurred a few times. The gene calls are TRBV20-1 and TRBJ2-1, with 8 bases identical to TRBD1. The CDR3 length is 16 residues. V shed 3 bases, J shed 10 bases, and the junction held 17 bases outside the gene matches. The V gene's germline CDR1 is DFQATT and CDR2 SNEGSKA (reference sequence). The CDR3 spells CSARSVTRTGSGEQFF. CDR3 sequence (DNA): TGCAGTGCTAGGAGTGTGACTCGGACAGGGTCCGGAGAGCAGTTCTTC.

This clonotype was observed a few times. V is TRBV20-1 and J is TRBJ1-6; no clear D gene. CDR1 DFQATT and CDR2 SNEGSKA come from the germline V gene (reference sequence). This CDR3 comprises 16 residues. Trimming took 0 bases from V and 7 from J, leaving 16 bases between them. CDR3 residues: CSARDGYVLRNSPLHF. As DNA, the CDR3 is TGCAGTGCTAGAGATGGTTATGTTCTTCGGAATTCACCCCTCCACTTT.

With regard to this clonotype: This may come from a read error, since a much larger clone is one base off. DNA of the CDR3: TGTGCCAGCAGCGGAGGGGCAGACAGCACAGATACGCAGTATTTT. Translating it yields CASSGGADSTDTQYF. V gene TRBV9 combines with J gene TRBJ2-3; D could derive from TRBD1 or TRBD2 (5 bases each). The ends were cut back, 3 bases at V and 0 bases at J, with 11 bases in the middle. This CDR3 region has 15 residues. The germline gives CDR1 SGDLS, CDR2 YYNGEE.

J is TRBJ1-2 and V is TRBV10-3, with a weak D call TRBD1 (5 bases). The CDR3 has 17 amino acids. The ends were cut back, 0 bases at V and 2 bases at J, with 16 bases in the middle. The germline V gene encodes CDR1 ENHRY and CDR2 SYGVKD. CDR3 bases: TGTGCCATCAGTGAGTCGGTAGACAGAATAACCAACTATGGCTACACCTTC. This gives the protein CAISESVDRITNYGYTF.

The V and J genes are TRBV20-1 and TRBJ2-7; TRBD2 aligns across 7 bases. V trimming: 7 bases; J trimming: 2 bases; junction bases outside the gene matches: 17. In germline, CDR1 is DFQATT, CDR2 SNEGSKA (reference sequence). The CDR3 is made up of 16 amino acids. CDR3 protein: CSVSGTTSGDTYEQYF. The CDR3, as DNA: TGCAGTGTCTCCGGGACTACCTCGGGCGACACCTACGAGCAGTACTTC.

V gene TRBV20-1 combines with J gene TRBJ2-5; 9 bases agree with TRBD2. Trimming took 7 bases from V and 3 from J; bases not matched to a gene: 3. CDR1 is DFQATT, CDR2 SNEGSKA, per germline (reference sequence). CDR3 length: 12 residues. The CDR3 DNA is TGCAGTGGCGAGCGGGGGGAAGAGACCCAGTACTTC. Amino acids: CSGERGEETQYF.

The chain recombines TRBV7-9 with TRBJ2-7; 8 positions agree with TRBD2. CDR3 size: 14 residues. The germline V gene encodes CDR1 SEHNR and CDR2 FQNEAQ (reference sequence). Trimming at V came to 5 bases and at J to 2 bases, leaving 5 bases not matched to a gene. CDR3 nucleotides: TGTGCCAGCAGCGTTAGCGGGGTGACCTACGAGCAGTACTTC. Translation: CASSVSGVTYEQYF.

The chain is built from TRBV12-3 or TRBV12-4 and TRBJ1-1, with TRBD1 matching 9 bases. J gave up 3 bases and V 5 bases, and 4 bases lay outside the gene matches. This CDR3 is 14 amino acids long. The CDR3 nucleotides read TGTGCCAGCAGTCCCGGGACAGGGCACACTGAAGCTTTCTTT. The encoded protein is CASSPGTGHTEAFF.

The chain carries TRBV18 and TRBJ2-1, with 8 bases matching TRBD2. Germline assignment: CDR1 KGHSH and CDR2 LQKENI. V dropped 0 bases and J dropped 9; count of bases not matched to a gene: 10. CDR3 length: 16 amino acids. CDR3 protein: CASSPPLGLASGEQFF. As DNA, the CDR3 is TGTGCCAGCTCACCACCTCTAGGACTAGCTTCTGGTGAGCAGTTCTTC.

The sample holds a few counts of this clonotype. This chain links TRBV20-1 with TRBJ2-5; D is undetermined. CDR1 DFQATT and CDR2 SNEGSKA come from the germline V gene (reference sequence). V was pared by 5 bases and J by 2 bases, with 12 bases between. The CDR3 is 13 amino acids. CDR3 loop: CSAPTWSQETQYF. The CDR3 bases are TGCAGTGCTCCCACGTGGAGTCAAGAGACCCAGTACTTC.

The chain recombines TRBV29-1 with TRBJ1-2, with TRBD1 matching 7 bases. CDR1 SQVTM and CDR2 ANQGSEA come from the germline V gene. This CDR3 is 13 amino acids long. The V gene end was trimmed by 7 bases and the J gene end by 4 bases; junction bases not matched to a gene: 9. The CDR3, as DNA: TGCAGCGGCCGACAGGGTCGGGCCTATGGCTACACCTTC. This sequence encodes CSGRQGRAYGYTF.

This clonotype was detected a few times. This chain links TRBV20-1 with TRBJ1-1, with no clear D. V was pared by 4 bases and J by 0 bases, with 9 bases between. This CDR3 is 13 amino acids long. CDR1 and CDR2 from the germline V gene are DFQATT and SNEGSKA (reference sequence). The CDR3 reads CSATGSLNTEAFF. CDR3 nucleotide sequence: TGCAGTGCTACGGGCAGTTTGAACACTGAAGCTTTCTTT.

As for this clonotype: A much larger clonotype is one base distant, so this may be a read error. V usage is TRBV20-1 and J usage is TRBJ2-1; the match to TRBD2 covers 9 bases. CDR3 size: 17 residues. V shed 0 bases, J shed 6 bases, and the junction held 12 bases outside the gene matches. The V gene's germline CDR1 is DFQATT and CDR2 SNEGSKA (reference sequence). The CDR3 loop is CSARENIGLATCNEQFF. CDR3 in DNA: TGCAGTGCTAGAGAGAATATAGGACTAGCGACCTGCAATGAGCAGTTCTTC.

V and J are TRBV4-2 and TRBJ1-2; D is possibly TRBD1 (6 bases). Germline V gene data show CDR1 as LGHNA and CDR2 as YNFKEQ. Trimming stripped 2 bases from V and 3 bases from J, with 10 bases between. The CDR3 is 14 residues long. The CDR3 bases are TGTGCCAGCAGCCAAAGGGGGAGTGACTATGGCTACACCTTC. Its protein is CASSQRGSDYGYTF.

The CDR3 loop is CSAKSGRYTGELFF. CDR3 bases: TGCAGTGCTAAAAGCGGGAGATACACCGGGGAGCTGTTTTTT. The chain couples TRBV20-1 to TRBJ2-2; 8 positions match TRBD2. J lost 3 bases, V lost 4 bases, and 4 bases had no gene match. The CDR3 sequence is 14 residues long. Germline-derived CDR1 and CDR2 are DFQATT and SNEGSKA (reference sequence).

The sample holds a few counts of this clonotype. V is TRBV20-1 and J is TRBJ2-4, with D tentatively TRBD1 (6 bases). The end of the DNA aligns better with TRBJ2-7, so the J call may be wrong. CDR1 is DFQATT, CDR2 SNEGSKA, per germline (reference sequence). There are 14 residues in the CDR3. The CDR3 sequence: CSARTALPSYEQYF. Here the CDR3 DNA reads TGCAGTGCGAGGACAGCCCTACCCTCCTACGAGCAGTACTTC.

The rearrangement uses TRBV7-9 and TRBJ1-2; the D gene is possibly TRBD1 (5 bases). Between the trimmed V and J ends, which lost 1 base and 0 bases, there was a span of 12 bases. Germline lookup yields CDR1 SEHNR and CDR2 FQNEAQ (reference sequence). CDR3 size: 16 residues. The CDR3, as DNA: TGTGCCAGCAGCTTAGGTTCCTCAGGGCCTAACTATGGCTACACCTTC. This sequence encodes CASSLGSSGPNYGYTF. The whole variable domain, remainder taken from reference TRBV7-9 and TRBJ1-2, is DTGVSQNPRHKITKRGQNVTFRCDPISEHNRLYWYRQTLGQGPEFLTYFQNEAQLEKSRLLSDRFSAERPKGSFSTLEIQRTEQGDSAMYLCASSLGSSGPNYGYTFGSGTRLTVV.

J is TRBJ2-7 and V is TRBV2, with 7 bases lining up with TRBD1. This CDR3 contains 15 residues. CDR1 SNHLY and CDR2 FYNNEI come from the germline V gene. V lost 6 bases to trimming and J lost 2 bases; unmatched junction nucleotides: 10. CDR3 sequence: CASRDLGTETYEQYF. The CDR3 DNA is TGTGCCAGCAGGGACCTCGGGACAGAGACCTACGAGCAGTACTTC. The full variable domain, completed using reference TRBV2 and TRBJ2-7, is EPEVTQTPSHQVTQMGQEVILRCVPISNHLYFYWYRQILGQKVEFLVSFYNNEISEKSEIFDDQFSVERPDGSNFTLKIRSTKLEDSAMYFCASRDLGTETYEQYFGPGTRLTVT.

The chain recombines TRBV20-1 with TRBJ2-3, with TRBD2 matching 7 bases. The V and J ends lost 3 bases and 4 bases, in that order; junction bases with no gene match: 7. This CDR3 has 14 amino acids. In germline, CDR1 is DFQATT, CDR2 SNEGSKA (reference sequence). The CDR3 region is CSASNAGASDTQYF. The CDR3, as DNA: TGCAGTGCTAGTAACGCGGGAGCATCAGATACGCAGTATTTT.

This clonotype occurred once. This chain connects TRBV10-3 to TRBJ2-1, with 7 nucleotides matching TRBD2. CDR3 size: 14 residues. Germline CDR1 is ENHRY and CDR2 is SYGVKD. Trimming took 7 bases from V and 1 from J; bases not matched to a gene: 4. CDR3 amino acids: CAITREDSYNEQFF. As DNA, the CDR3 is TGTGCCATCACTCGGGAGGATTCCTACAATGAGCAGTTCTTC.